One T cell receptor (beta chain) is described in this entry. Profiling relied on immunoSEQ multiplex PCR, and the TCRdb table lists in-frame clones only, not all of them. This table has under 400,000 clones, more than 70% appearing once. The V end was cut by 7 bases, the J end by 1 base, with 10 bases between. Germline V gene sequence: CDR1 MDHEN, CDR2 SYDVKM. The CDR3 totals 13 residues. These data are taken from a study of blood T cell repertoires in COVID-19. Study details: Recovered status applied to Cohort 3 donors who had two consecutive negative PCRs. It also applied to those with clearance or with symptom resolution. The analysed material was cDNA or gDNA that came from T cells, B-cell-depleted T cells, or PBMCs.

The sequence was collected from a man aged 40-55 years in a cohort exposed to, infected with or recovered from COVID-19 (not recorded which). The specimen was PBMCs or T cells enriched from blood (not recorded which). The chain carries TRBV28 and TRBJ1-2, with D perhaps matching TRBD1 (5 bases). CDR3 loop: CASNFGGNYGYTF. The CDR3 DNA reads TGTGCCAGCAATTTCGGGGGTAACTATGGCTACACCTTC.